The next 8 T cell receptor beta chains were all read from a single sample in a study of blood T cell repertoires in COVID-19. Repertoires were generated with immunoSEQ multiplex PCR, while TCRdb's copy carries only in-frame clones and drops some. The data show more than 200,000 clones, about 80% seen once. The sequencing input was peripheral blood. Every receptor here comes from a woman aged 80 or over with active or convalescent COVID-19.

Here the CDR3 reads CASRTPRGGAKNIQYF. CDR3 nucleotides: TGTGCCAGCAGAACCCCGCGGGGCGGAGCCAAAAACATTCAGTACTTC. This chain links TRBV28 with TRBJ2-4; weak D call: TRBD2 (6 bases). CDR1 and CDR2 from the germline V gene are MDHEN and SYDVKM. The CDR3 loop spans 16 amino acids. Trimming cost V 6 bases and J 0 bases, with 15 bases left between them.

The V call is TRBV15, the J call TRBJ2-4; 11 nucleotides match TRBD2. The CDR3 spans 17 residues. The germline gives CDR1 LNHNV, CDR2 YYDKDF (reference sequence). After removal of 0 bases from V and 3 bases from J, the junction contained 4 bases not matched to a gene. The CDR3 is CATSREAGLADKNIQYF. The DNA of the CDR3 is TGTGCCACCAGCAGAGAAGCGGGACTAGCGGACAAAAACATTCAGTACTTC.

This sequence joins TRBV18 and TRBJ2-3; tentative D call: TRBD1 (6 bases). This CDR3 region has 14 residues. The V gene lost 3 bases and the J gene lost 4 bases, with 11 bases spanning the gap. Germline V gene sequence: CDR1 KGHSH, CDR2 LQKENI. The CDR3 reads CASSPTGSSDTQYF. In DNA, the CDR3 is TGTGCCAGCTCACCTACAGGGAGTTCAGATACGCAGTATTTT.

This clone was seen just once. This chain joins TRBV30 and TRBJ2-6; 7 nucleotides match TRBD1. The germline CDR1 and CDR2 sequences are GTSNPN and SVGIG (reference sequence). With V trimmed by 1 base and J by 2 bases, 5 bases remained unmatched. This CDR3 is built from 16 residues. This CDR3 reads CAWSAHRGAGANVLTF. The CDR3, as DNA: TGTGCCTGGAGTGCGCACAGGGGTGCTGGGGCCAACGTCCTGACTTTC.

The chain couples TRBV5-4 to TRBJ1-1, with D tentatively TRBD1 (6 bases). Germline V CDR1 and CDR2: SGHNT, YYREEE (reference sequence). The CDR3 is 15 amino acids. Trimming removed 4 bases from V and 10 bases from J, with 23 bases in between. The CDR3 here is CASSISGTPIGGAFF. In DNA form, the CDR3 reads TGTGCCAGCAGCATCTCAGGGACACCAATAGGCGGAGCTTTCTTT.

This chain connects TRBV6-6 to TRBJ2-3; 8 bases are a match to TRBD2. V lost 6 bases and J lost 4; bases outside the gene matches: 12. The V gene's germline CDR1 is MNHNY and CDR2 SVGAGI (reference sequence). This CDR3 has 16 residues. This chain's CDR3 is CASSRRTSSRPDTQYF. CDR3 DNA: TGTGCCAGCAGCAGACGGACTAGCTCTCGACCAGATACGCAGTATTTT.

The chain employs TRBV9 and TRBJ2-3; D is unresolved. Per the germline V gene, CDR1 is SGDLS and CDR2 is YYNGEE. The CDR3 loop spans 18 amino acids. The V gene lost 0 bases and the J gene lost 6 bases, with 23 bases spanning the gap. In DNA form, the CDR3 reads TGTGCCAGCAGCGTAGTGGTTAGCATTCGGCTAGGTTTTGATACGCAGTATTTT. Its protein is CASSVVVSIRLGFDTQYF. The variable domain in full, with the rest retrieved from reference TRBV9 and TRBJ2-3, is DSGVTQTPKHLITATGQRVTLRCSPRSGDLSVYWYQQSLDQGLQFLIQYYNGEERAKGNILERFSAQQFPDLHSELNLSSLELGDSALYFCASSVVVSIRLGFDTQYFGPGTRLTVL.

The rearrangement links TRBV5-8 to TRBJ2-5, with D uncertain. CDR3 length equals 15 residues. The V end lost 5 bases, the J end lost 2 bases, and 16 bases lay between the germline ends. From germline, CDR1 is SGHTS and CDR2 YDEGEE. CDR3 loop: CASSYRLGLQETQYF. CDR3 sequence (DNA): TGTGCCAGCAGTTACCGACTCGGCTTACAAGAGACCCAGTACTTC. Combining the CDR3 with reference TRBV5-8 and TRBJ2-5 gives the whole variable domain EAGVTQSPTHLIKTRGQQATLRCSPISGHTSVYWYQQALGLGLQFLLWYDEGEERNRGNFPPRFSGRQFPNYSSELNVNALELEDSALYLCASSYRLGLQETQYFGPGTRLLVL.